The present T cell receptor beta chain was sequenced within a study of spatial heterogeneity in lung cancer. Study observations and caveats: In blood, ubiquitous expanded tumor TCRs appeared more at resection than follow-up.

Turning to this clonotype: Its antigen remains unidentified.

TCR cDNA molecules each carried a unique molecular identifier. TCRdb re-called the 5' RACE reads with MiXCR, one entry per CDR3 protein. The table shows 60,000 to 65,000 distinct CDR3 sequences, with 8.4% occurring only once. Documented time point: sample taken at primary tumor resection. Unsorted samples of tumor, nontumor lung or frozen PBMC had their whole RNA sequenced. This clonotype was obtained from a female donor with early-stage non-small cell lung cancer. The starting material was PBMCs, obtained at surgery.

The CDR3 nucleotides are TGTGCCAGCAGTTTAGAGGCCCGGGGGCGGGGATATGGCTACACCTTC. This encodes CASSLEARGRGYGYTF. This chain uses TRBV27 with TRBJ1-2; D is possibly TRBD1 (6 bases). V dropped 2 bases and J dropped 5 bases, with 18 bases sitting between them. The CDR3 has 16 residues. Germline V CDR1 and CDR2: MNHEY, SMNVEV (reference sequence).